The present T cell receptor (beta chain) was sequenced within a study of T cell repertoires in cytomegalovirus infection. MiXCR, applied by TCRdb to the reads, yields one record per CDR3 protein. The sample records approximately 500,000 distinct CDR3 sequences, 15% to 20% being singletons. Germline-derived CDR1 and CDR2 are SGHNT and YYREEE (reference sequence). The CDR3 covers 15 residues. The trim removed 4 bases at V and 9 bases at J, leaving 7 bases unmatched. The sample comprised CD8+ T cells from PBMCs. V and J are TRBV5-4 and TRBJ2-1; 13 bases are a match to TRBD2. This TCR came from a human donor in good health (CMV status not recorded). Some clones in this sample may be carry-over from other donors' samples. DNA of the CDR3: TGTGCCAGCAGCGTGGGGACTAGCGGGATAAGTGAGCAGTTCTTC. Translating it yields CASSVGTSGISEQFF.